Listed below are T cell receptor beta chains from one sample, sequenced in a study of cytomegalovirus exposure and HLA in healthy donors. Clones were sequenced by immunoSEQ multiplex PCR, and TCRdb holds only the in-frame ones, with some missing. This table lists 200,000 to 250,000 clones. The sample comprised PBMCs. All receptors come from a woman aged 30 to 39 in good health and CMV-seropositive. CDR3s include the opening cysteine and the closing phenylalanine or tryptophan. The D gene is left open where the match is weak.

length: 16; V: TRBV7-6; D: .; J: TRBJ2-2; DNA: TGTGCCAGCAGCTGGACGGGGGGCTGGGACACCGGGGAGCTGTTTTTT; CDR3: CASSWTGGWDTGELFF
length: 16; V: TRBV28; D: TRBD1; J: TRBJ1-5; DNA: TGTGCCAGCCAATTCGTCCAGGGGGCCTTCAATCAGCCCCAGCATTTT; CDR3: CASQFVQGAFNQPQHF
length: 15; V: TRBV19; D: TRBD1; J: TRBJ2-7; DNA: TGTGCCAGTACCCCCGGACAGGGCAACGCCTACGAGCAGTACTTC; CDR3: CASTPGQGNAYEQYF
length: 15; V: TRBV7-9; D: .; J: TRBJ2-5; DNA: TGTGCCAGCAGTGCTCGGGCAGGGCGGCAAGAGACCCAGTACTTC; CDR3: CASSARAGRQETQYF
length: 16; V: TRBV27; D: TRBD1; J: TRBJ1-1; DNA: TGTGCCAGCAGTTGGGAGGGACAGGGGAGTTACACTGAAGCTTTCTTT; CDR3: CASSWEGQGSYTEAFF
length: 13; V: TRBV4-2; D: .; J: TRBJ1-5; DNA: TGTGCCAGCAGCCAAGATATCGATCAGCCCCAGCATTTT; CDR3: CASSQDIDQPQHF
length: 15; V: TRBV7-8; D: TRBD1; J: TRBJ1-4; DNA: TGTGCCAGCAGTCAGGCCGGGACAGGGGGCGAAAAACTGTTTTTT; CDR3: CASSQAGTGGEKLFF
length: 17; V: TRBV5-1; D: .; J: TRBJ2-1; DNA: TGCGCCAGCAGCATGGGACAACCCCCTTATAGAGTCAATGAGCAGTTCTTC; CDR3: CASSMGQPPYRVNEQFF
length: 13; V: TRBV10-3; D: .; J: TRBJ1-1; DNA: TGTGCCATCAGTGAGTTCTTCGACAGTTGGGCTTTCTTT; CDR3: CAISEFFDSWAFF
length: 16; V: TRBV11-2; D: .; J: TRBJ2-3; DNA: TGTGCCAGCAGCTTAGGCCGGGACTTCCGCACAGATACGCAGTATTTT; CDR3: CASSLGRDFRTDTQYF
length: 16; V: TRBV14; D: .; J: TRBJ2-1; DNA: TGTGCCAGCAGCCACTACAGGGATAGCTCCTACAATGAGCAGTTCTTC; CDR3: CASSHYRDSSYNEQFF
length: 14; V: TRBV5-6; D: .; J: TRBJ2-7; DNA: TGTGCCAGCAGCTTGGGTACAGGCGTTCGGGAGCAGTACTTC; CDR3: CASSLGTGVREQYF
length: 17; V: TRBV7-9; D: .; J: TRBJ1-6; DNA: TGTGCCAGCAGCTTAGCACAAGGTACGGGGTGGTCCTCACCCCTCCACTTT; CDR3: CASSLAQGTGWSSPLHF
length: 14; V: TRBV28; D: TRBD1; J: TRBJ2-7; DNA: TGTGCCAGCAGGGGGACAGGGTTACCCTACGAGCAGTACTTC; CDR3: CASRGTGLPYEQYF
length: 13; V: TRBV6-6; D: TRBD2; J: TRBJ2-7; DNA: TGTGCCAGCAGCCTGGGACTAGCCTACGAGCAGTACTTC; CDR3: CASSLGLAYEQYF